Sequencing of this TCR beta chain was carried out in a study of post-analysis software for immune sequencing data. Study context: Recorded disease courses covered relapsing-remitting, secondary progressive and progressive-relapsing multiple sclerosis. Some patients had no subtype annotation.

Unique molecular identifiers were present in the TCR beta cDNA libraries. MiXCR, run by TCRdb on the PCR reads, gives a single entry per CDR3 protein. The table shows 750,000 to 950,000 distinct CDR3 sequences, with 40% to 55% occurring only once. For this clonotype: Its antigen is not known.

Regarding the study as a whole: People with multiple sclerosis had a significantly lower normalized Chao1 diversity than controls did.

The receptor was derived from a girl aged 5-17 years with multiple sclerosis. Sequenced sample: blood.

The DNA for the CDR3 is TGCGCCAGCAGCTTGGAAGGCCCCAGTTATTTGGGGTACGAGCAGTACTTC. It specifies CASSLEGPSYLGYEQYF. The chain uses TRBV5-1 and TRBJ2-4; no clear D. The J call is in doubt because the DNA end fits TRBJ2-7 better. Germline assignment: CDR1 SGHRS and CDR2 YFSETQ. The CDR3 runs to 17 residues.